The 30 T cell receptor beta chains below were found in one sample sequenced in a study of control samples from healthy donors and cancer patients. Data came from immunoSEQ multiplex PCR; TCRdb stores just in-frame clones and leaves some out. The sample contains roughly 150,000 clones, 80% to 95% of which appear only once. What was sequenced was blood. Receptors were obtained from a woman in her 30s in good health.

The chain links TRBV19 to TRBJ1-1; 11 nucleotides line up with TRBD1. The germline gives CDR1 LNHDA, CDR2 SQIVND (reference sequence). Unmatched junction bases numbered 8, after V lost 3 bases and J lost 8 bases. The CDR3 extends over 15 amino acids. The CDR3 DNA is TGTGCCAGTAGTATCCTCGGGACAGGGGGAACGGAAGCTTTCTTT. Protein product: CASSILGTGGTEAFF.

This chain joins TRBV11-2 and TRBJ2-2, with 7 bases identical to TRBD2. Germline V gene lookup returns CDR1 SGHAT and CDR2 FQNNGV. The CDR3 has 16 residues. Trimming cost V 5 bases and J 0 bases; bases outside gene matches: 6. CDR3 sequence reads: CASSRTRTANTGELFF. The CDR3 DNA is TGTGCCAGCAGCCGGACTAGGACCGCGAACACCGGGGAGCTGTTTTTT. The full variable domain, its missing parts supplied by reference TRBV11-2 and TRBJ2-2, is EAGVAQSPRYKIIEKRQSVAFWCNPISGHATLYWYQQILGQGPKLLIQFQNNGVVDDSQLPKDRFSAERLKGVDSTLKIQPAKLEDSAVYLCASSRTRTANTGELFFGEGSRLTVL.

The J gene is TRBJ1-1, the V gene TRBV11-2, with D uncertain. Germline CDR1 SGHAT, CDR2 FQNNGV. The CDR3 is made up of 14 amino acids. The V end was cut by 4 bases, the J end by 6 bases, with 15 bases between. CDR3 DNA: TGTGCCAGCAGCTCTTCGCCGGAGGGCGCTGAAGCTTTCTTT. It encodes CASSSSPEGAEAFF.

The chain's CDR3 is CASKSQAAGGSPQYF. The CDR3 DNA follows: TGTGCCAGCAAGAGCCAGGCTGCGGGAGGATCACCGCAGTACTTC. This chain links TRBV19 with TRBJ2-7, with 8 bases identical to TRBD2. Trimming at V came to 9 bases and at J to 9 bases, leaving 19 bases not matched to a gene. The CDR3 covers 15 residues. CDR1 and CDR2 (germline): LNHDA, SQIVND (reference sequence).

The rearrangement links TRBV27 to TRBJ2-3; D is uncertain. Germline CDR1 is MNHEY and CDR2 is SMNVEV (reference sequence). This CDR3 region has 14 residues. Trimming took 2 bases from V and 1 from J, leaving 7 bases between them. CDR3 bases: TGTGCCAGCAGTTTAATTTGGGGCACAGATACGCAGTATTTT. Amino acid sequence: CASSLIWGTDTQYF.

This CDR3 reads CASSEGQGGYNEQFF. The CDR3, as DNA: TGTGCCAGCAGCGAGGGACAGGGGGGCTACAATGAGCAGTTCTTC. The chain couples TRBV7-2 to TRBJ2-1, with 11 nucleotides matching TRBD1. Germline trimming cut 5 bases from V and 3 bases from J; bases unmatched to any gene: 3. The germline V gene encodes CDR1 SGHTA and CDR2 FQGNSA. CDR3 length: 15 amino acids.

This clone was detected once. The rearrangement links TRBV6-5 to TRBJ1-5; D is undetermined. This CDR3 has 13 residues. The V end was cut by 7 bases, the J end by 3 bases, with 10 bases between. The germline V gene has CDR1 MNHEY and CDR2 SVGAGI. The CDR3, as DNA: TGTGCCAGCACGCGACAATTCAATCAGCCCCAGCATTTT. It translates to CASTRQFNQPQHF.

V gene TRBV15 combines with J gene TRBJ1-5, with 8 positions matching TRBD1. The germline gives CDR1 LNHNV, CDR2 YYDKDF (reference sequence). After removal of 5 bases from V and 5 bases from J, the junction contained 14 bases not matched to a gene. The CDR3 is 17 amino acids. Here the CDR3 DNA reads TGTGCCACCAGCTCTTTTACCGGGACAGGAACTTATCAGCCCCAGCATTTT. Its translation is CATSSFTGTGTYQPQHF.

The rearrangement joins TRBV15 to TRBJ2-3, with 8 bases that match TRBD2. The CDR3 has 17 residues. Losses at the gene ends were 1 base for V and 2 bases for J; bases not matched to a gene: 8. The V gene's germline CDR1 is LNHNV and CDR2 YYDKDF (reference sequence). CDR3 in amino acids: CATSRVRTSGDTDTQYF. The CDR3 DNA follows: TGTGCCACCAGCAGAGTTCGTACTAGCGGTGACACAGATACGCAGTATTTT. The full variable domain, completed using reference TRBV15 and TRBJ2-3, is DAMVIQNPRYQVTQFGKPVTLSCSQTLNHNVMYWYQQKSSQAPKLLFHYYDKDFNNEADTPDNFQSRRPNTSFCFLDIRSPGLGDTAMYLCATSRVRTSGDTDTQYFGPGTRLTVL.

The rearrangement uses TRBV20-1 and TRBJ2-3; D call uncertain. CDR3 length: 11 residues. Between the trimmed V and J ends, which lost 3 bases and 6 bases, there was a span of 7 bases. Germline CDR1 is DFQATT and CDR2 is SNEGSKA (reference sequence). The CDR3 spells CSASPRDTQYF. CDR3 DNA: TGCAGTGCTAGTCCCCGGGATACGCAGTATTTT.

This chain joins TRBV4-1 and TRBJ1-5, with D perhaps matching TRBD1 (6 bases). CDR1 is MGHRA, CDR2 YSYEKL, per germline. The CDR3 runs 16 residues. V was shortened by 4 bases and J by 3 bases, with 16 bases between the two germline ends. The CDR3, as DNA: TGCGCCAGCAGCCGCACCCAGGGGACCGCCAATCAGCCCCAGCATTTT. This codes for CASSRTQGTANQPQHF.

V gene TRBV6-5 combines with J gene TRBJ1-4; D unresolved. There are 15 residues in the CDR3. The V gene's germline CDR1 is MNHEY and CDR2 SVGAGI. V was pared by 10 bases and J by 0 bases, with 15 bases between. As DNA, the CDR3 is TGTGCCACCAGGAATCGGATCACAACTAATGAAAAACTGTTTTTT. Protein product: CATRNRITTNEKLFF.

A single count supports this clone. CDR3 DNA sequence: TGTGCCAGCAGTCATACGCAGGGGGCGTTAACAGATACGCAGTATTTT. Its protein is CASSHTQGALTDTQYF. The J gene is TRBJ2-3, the V gene TRBV28, with 8 positions matching TRBD1. CDR3 length: 16 amino acids. Germline lookup yields CDR1 MDHEN and CDR2 SYDVKM. Losses at the gene ends were 5 bases for V and 3 bases for J; bases not matched to a gene: 10.

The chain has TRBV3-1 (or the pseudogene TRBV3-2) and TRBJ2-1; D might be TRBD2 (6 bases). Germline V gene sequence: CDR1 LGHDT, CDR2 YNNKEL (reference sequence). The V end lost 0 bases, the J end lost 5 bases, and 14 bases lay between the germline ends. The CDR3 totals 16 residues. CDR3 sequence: CASSQDRTGLHNEQFF. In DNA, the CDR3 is TGTGCCAGCAGCCAAGATCGGACGGGACTTCACAATGAGCAGTTCTTC.

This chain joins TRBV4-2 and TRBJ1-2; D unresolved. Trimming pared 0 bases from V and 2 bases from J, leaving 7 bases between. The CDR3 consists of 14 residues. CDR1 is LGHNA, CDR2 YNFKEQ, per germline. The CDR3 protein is CASSQDRSNYGYTF. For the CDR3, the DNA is TGTGCCAGCAGCCAAGACAGGTCCAACTATGGCTACACCTTC.

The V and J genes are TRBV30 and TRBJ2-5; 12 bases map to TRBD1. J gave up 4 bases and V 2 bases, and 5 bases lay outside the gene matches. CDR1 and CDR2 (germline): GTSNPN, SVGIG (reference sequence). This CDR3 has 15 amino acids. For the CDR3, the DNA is TGTGCCTGGAGTCACCGGGACAGGGGGCGAGAGACCCAGTACTTC. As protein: CAWSHRDRGRETQYF.

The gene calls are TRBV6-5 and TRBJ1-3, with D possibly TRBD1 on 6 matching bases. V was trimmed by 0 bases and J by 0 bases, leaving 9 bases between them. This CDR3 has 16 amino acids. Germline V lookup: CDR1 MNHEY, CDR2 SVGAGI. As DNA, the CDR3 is TGTGCCAGCAGTTACTCGAGGACAGCCTCTGGAAACACCATATATTTT. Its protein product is CASSYSRTASGNTIYF.

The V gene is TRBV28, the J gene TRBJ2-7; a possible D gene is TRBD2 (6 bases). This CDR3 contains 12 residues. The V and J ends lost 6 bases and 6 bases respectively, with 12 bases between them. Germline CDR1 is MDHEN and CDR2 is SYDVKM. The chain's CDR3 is CASSLLASEQYF. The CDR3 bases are TGTGCCAGCAGCCTTCTAGCGTCCGAGCAGTACTTC.

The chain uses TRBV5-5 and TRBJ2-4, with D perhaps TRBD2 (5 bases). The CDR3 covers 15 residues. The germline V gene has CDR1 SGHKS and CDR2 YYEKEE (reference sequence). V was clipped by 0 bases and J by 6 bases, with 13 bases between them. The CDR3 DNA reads TGTGCCAGCAGCTTGGTGTCGGGGTTGGCAAACATTCAGTACTTC. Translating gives CASSLVSGLANIQYF.

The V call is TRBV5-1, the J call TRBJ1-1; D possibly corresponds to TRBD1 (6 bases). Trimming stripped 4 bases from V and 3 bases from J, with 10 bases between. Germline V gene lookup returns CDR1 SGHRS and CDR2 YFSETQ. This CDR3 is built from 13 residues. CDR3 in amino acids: CASSAGTHTEAFF. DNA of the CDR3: TGCGCCAGCAGCGCGGGGACACACACTGAAGCTTTCTTT.

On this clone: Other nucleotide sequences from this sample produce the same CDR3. The CDR3 DNA reads TGTGCCAGCAGCCTTACAGTGAACACTGAAGCTTTCTTT. This gives the protein CASSLTVNTEAFF. The chain carries TRBV7-3 and TRBJ1-1; no clear D gene. The V and J ends lost 5 bases and 0 bases respectively, with 7 bases between them. CDR1 is SGHTA, CDR2 FQGTGA, per germline. CDR3 length equals 13 residues.

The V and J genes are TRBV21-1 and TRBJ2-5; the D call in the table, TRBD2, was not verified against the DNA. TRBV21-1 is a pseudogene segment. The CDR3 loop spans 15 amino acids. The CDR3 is CASSKEPRGRVTQYF. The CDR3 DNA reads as TGTGCCAGCAGCAAAGAGCCTCGGGGGAGGGTGACCCAGTACTTC.

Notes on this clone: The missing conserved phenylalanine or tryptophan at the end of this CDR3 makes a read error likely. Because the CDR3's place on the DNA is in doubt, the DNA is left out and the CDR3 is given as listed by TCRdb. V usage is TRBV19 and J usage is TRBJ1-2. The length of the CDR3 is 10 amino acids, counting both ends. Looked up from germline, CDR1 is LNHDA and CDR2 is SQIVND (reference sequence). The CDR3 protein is CASRSDIAGV.

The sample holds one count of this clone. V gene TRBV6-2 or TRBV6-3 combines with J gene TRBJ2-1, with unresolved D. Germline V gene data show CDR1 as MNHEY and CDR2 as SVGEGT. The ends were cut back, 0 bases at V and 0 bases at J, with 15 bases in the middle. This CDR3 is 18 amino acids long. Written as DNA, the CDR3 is TGTGCCAGCAGTTACTCAGTCAAACGGAGCAACTCCTACAATGAGCAGTTCTTC. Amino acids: CASSYSVKRSNSYNEQFF.

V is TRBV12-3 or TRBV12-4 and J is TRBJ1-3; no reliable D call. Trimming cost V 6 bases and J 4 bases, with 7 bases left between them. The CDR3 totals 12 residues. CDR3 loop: CASSAFGNTIYF. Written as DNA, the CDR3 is TGTGCCAGCAGCGCATTCGGAAACACCATATATTTT.

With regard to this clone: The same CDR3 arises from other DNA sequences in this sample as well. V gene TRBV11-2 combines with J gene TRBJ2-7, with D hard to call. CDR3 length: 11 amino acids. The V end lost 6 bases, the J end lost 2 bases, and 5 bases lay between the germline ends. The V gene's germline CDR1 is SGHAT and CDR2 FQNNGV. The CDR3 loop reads CASSLAYEQYF. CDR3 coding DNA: TGTGCCAGCAGTCTGGCCTACGAGCAGTACTTC.

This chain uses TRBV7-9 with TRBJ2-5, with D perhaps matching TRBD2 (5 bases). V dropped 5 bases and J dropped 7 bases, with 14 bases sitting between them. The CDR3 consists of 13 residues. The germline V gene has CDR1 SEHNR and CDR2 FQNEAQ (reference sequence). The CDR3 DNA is TGTGCCAGCAGCACGGCCGGCGCGGGGACCCAGTACTTC. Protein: CASSTAGAGTQYF.

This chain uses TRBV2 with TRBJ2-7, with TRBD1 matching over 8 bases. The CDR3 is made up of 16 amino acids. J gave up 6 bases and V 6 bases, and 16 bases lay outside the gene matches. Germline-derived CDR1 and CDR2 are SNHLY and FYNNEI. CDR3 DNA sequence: TGTGCCAGCAGCCTTACCGGGGGACAGGTGGGAAGCGAGCAGTACTTC. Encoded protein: CASSLTGGQVGSEQYF. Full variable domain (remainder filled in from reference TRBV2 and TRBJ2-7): EPEVTQTPSHQVTQMGQEVILRCVPISNHLYFYWYRQILGQKVEFLVSFYNNEISEKSEIFDDQFSVERPDGSNFTLKIRSTKLEDSAMYFCASSLTGGQVGSEQYFGPGTRLTVT.

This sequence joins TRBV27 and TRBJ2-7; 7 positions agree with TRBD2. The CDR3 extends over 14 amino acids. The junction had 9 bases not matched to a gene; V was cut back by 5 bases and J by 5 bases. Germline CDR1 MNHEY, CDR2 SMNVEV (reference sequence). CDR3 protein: CASSRGERWHEQYF. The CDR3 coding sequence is TGTGCCAGCAGTCGGGGGGAGAGGTGGCACGAGCAGTACTTC.

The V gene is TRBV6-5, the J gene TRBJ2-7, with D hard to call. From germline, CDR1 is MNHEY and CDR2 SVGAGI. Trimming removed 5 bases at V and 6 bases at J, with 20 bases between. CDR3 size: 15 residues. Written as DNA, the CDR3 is TGTGCCAGCAGTCCCGGGTCGGAAACGACTTCCGAGCAGTACTTC. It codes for CASSPGSETTSEQYF.